The 16 T cell receptor beta chains given below trace back to one sample, sequenced in a study of T cell clones after liver transplantation. Measured with immunoSEQ multiplex PCR; TCRdb has only the in-frame clones, and not every one. The sample lists about 74,000 clones, about four fifths seen once, with about 0.64% in the top ten. This specimen consisted of CD4+ T cells from blood, obtained before liver transplant. These receptors all stem from a human donor who received a liver transplant.

V usage is TRBV6-5 and J usage is TRBJ1-1; 7 bases align to TRBD1. The CDR3 has 12 residues. Trimming took 6 bases from V and 4 from J; bases not matched to a gene: 2. Germline V gene data show CDR1 as MNHEY and CDR2 as SVGAGI. CDR3 protein: CASRRDSTEAFF. The CDR3 DNA is TGTGCCAGCAGAAGGGACAGCACTGAAGCTTTCTTT.

CDR3 sequence reads: CASRGGASYEQYF. The CDR3 nucleotides are TGTGCCAGCAGGGGCGGGGCCTCCTACGAGCAGTACTTC. The gene calls are TRBV2 and TRBJ2-7, with D perhaps TRBD2 (6 bases). Germline V gives CDR1 SNHLY, CDR2 FYNNEI. The V end lost 6 bases, the J end lost 0 bases, and 9 bases lay between the germline ends. This CDR3 spans 13 amino acids.

The V gene is TRBV4-3, the J gene TRBJ2-1, with 13 bases matching TRBD2. The CDR3 consists of 22 residues. With V trimmed by 3 bases and J by 1 base, 18 bases remained unmatched. CDR1 is LGHNA, CDR2 YSLEER, per germline. Here the CDR3 reads CASSHDIPGLAGYLGSYNEQFF. CDR3 nucleotide sequence: TGCGCCAGCAGCCACGACATTCCGGGACTAGCGGGATATCTGGGGTCCTACAATGAGCAGTTCTTC.

This CDR3 reads CASSDKSRTANYGYTF. The CDR3 nucleotides read TGCGCCAGCAGTGATAAGAGCAGGACCGCTAACTATGGCTACACCTTC. The chain couples TRBV10-2 to TRBJ1-2; no reliable D call. Germline-derived CDR1 and CDR2 are WSHSY and SAAADI. Deletions cut 3 bases from V and 0 bases from J, with 14 bases between. This CDR3 is built from 16 residues.

This chain uses TRBV6-1 with TRBJ1-3, with D possibly TRBD1 on 5 matching bases. V shed 6 bases and J shed 0 bases, with 12 bases lying between them. The germline CDR1 and CDR2 sequences are MNHNS and SASEGT. The CDR3 contains 15 residues. CDR3 loop: CASRATVTSGNTIYF. The CDR3 DNA follows: TGTGCCAGCAGGGCGACAGTTACCTCTGGAAACACCATATATTTT.

The CDR3 reads CASSEQYNQPQHF. CDR3 in DNA: TGTGCCAGCAGTGAACAGTACAATCAGCCCCAGCATTTT. J is TRBJ1-5 and V is TRBV6-1, with D uncertain. From germline, CDR1 is MNHNS and CDR2 SASEGT. Trimming cost V 2 bases and J 3 bases, with 5 bases left between them. The CDR3 is 13 amino acids.

The chain employs TRBV11-2 and TRBJ2-7; 13 bases map to TRBD2. The CDR3 has 14 residues. Trimming took 1 base from V and 9 from J; bases not matched to a gene: 3. Germline V lookup: CDR1 SGHAT, CDR2 FQNNGV. The CDR3, as DNA: TGTGCCAGCAGCTTAGGGACTAGCGGGAGTTCGCAGTACTTC. This translates into CASSLGTSGSSQYF.

The genes are TRBV7-2 and TRBJ2-7; no clear D gene. The CDR3 totals 11 residues. Germline V gene data show CDR1 as SGHTA and CDR2 as FQGNSA. Deletions cut 4 bases from V and 5 bases from J, with 6 bases between. The DNA for the CDR3 is TGTGCCAGCAGCTCCTGGGACGAGCAGTACTTC. Translating it yields CASSSWDEQYF.

The chain recombines TRBV4-1 with TRBJ1-1; TRBD1 matches at 7 bases. CDR3 length: 16 amino acids. Germline lookup yields CDR1 MGHRA and CDR2 YSYEKL. With V trimmed by 3 bases and J by 1 base, 8 bases remained unmatched. CDR3 sequence reads: CASSQAPGQRNTEAFF. CDR3 DNA: TGCGCCAGCAGCCAGGCACCGGGACAGCGGAACACTGAAGCTTTCTTT.

The chain uses TRBV7-2 and TRBJ1-2; D is perhaps TRBD1 (6 bases). The germline V gene encodes CDR1 SGHTA and CDR2 FQGNSA. The ends were cut back, 6 bases at V and 5 bases at J, with 22 bases in the middle. The CDR3 is 16 amino acids. CDR3 region: CASRLGGLGSRYGYTF. In DNA, the CDR3 is TGTGCCAGCAGACTAGGGGGGCTAGGGAGCCGGTATGGCTACACCTTC.

CDR3 sequence: CASSPVNPGLGRETQYF. CDR3 DNA: TGTGCCAGCAGCCCAGTCAACCCGGGACTAGGGAGGGAGACCCAGTACTTC. This sequence joins TRBV7-6 and TRBJ2-5; 8 nucleotides line up with TRBD2. This CDR3 is built from 17 residues. Trimming at V came to 5 bases and at J to 5 bases, leaving 16 bases not matched to a gene. Germline CDR1 reads SGHVS; CDR2 reads FNYEAQ.

The gene calls are TRBV6-4 and TRBJ2-1; TRBD2 aligns across 14 bases. Germline V gene sequence: CDR1 MRHNA, CDR2 SNTAGT. The CDR3 runs 17 residues. Trimming took 2 bases from V and 6 from J; bases not matched to a gene: 6. CDR3 sequence (DNA): TGTGCCAGCAGTGACCTAGGGACTAGCGGGAGTATCAATGAGCAGTTCTTC. The encoded protein is CASSDLGTSGSINEQFF.

This chain connects TRBV28 to TRBJ1-5; no definite D call. This CDR3 is built from 15 residues. Germline values: CDR1 MDHEN, CDR2 SYDVKM. The germline V and J ends were trimmed by 3 bases and 2 bases, with 11 bases remaining between them. CDR3 in amino acids: CASSLFPGRNQPQHF. The CDR3 DNA sequence: TGTGCCAGCAGTTTGTTTCCGGGCCGCAATCAGCCCCAGCATTTT.

The V and J genes are TRBV9 and TRBJ2-5; 16 positions match TRBD2. The CDR3 sequence is 14 residues long. The ends lost 3 bases at V and 9 bases at J; junction bases unmatched: 2. CDR1 SGDLS and CDR2 YYNGEE come from the germline V gene. The DNA for the CDR3 is TGTGCCAGCAGCGCGGGACTAGCGGGGGGGGCCCAGTACTTC. Translated: CASSAGLAGGAQYF.

The chain combines TRBV29-1 with TRBJ1-2, with D tentatively TRBD1 (6 bases). CDR3 size: 14 residues. Germline CDR1 SQVTM, CDR2 ANQGSEA. V was clipped by 5 bases and J by 1 base, with 14 bases between them. CDR3 sequence reads: CSVQTDRINYGYTF. The CDR3 nucleotides read TGCAGCGTTCAAACGGACAGAATTAACTATGGCTACACCTTC.

This chain uses TRBV7-2 with TRBJ1-4; D is uncertain. Germline assignment: CDR1 SGHTA and CDR2 FQGNSA. V lost 1 base and J 14 bases, leaving 11 bases between the germline ends. The CDR3 loop spans 12 amino acids. CDR3 nucleotides: TGTGCCAGCAGCTTAGACAGCCCCGTGCTGTTTTTT. Translating it yields CASSLDSPVLFF.